This entry describes one TCR beta chain. Antigen unknown. These data are taken from a study of T cell responses to AZD1222 COVID-19 vaccine. Background on the study: Whether given at about 4 or about 12 weeks, second doses were pooled.

Findings and caveats of the study: Clonal diversity was possibly underestimated, and white British individuals and females predominated among donors.

Measured with immunoSEQ multiplex PCR; TCRdb has only the in-frame clones, and not every one. The sample holds under 200,000 clones; approximately 92% are singletons and the top ten take approximately 1.3%. The germline CDR1 and CDR2 sequences are SEHNR and FQNEAQ (reference sequence). V shed 5 bases and J 7 bases; nucleotides not matched to a gene: 11. The CDR3 extends over 16 amino acids. The material was peripheral blood, obtained on day 0 of AZD1222 vaccination. This TCR derives from an adult in good health. The V gene is TRBV7-9, the J gene TRBJ1-4, with 9 bases fitting TRBD1. The CDR3 spells CASSTPRQGVFEKLFF. The CDR3 coding sequence is TGTGCCAGCAGCACCCCCCGACAGGGGGTTTTTGAAAAACTGTTTTTT.